This TCR beta chain was identified in a study of T cells in Graves' hyperthyroidism and ophthalmopathy. The V end lost 0 bases, the J end lost 0 bases, and 16 bases lay between the germline ends. Germline V CDR1 and CDR2: SGHTA, FQGNSA. The CDR3 extends over 18 amino acids. RNA transcripts gave rise to amplified TCR beta CDR3 regions. During a first-round RT-PCR of the TCR CDR3, the HTBI primer set was used. TCRdb re-analysed the multiplex PCR reads in MiXCR, keeping a single row per CDR3 protein. The table has hundreds of thousands of distinct CDR3 sequences, more than 11% seen once. The sequence came from a woman aged 25 to 45 with Graves' hyperthyroidism. The material sequenced was blood. This chain joins TRBV7-2 and TRBJ2-3; D is perhaps TRBD1 (6 bases). CDR3 coding DNA: TGTGCCAGCAGCTTAGCGGGCAGGGGAACTCCTAGCACAGATACGCAGTATTTT. Protein product: CASSLAGRGTPSTDTQYF.